This T cell receptor beta chain was identified during a study of blood T cell repertoires in COVID-19. Study in general: The analysed material was cDNA or gDNA that came from T cells, B-cell-depleted T cells, or PBMCs.

The data were produced by immunoSEQ multiplex PCR, yet TCRdb's version contains in-frame clones alone and is incomplete. The sample includes about 69,000 clones, approximately 85% seen only once; the top ten take 27%. Germline V gene data show CDR1 as SNHLY and CDR2 as FYNNEI. CDR3 length equals 12 residues. With 1 base removed from V and 5 bases from J, the gap between germline ends came to 5 bases. This TCR came from a human donor in a cohort sampled during active COVID-19. Sample: peripheral blood. The chain has TRBV2 and TRBJ2-5; D gene unclear. CDR3 nucleotide sequence: TGTGCCAGCAGTGAAGATCGGGAGACCCAGTACTTC. This translates into CASSEDRETQYF.